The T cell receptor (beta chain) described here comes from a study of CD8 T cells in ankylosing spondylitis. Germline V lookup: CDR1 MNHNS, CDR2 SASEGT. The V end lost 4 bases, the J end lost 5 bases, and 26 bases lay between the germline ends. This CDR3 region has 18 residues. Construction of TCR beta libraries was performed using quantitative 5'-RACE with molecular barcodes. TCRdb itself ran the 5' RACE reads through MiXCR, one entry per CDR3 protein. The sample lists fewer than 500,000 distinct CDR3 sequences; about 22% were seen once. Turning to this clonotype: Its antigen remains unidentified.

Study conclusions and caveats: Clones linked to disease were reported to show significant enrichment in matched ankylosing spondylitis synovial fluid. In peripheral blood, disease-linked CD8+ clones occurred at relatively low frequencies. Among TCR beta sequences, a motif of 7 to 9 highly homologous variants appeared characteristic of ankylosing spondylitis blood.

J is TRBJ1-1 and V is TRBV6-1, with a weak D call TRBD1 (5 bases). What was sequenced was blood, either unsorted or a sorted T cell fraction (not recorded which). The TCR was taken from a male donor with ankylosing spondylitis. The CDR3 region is CASSAYPEGIRRQTEAFF. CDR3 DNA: TGTGCCAGCAGTGCGTACCCGGAGGGGATTCGCCGCCAAACTGAAGCTTTCTTT.